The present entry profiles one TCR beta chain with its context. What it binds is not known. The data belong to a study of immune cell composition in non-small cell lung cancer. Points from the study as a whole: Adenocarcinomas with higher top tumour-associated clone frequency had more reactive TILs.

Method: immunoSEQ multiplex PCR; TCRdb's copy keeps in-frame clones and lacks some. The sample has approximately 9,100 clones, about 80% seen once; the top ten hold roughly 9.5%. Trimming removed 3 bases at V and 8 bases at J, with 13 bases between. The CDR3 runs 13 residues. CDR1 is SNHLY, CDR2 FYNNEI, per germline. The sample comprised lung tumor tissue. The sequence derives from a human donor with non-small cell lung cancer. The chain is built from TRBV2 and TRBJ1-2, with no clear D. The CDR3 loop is CASSDVASKGYTF. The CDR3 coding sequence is TGTGCCAGCAGTGATGTAGCAAGTAAGGGCTACACCTTC.